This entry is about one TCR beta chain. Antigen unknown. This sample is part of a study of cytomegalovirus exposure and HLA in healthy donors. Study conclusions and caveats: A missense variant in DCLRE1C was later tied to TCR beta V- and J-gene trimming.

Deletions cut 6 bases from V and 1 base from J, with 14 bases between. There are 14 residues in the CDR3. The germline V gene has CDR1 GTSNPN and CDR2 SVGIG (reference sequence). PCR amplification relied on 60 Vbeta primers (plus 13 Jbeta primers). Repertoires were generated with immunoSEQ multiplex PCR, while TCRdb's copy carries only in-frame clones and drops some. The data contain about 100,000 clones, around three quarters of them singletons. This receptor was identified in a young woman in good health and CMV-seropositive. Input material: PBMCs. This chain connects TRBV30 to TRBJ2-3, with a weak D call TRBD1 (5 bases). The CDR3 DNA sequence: TGTGCCTGCCTGCAGGGTTCGCGCACAGATACGCAGTATTTT. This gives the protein CACLQGSRTDTQYF.